Listed below are T cell receptor beta chains from one sample, sequenced in a study of blood T cell repertoires in COVID-19. Using immunoSEQ multiplex PCR, the repertoire was profiled, and TCRdb retains in-frame clones only, with some absent. The sample carries under 250,000 clones, about 91% recorded once. The specimen was peripheral blood. These receptor sequences come from a man younger than 45 with acute or convalescent COVID-19. CDR3s include the opening cysteine and the closing phenylalanine or tryptophan. Each record gives: D gene, V gene, CDR3 length, clone size, J gene, CDR3 DNA, CDR3 protein. The D gene is left open where the match is weak. Size values are once, few and many counts, or a class for expanded clones, and some rows have none.

>TRBD2|TRBV7-2|16|.|TRBJ2-5
TGTGCCAGCAGCATTCGACTAGCGGAAAATCAAGAGACCCAGTACTTC
CASSIRLAENQETQYF
>TRBD1|TRBV9|16|once|TRBJ2-2
TGTGCCAGCAGCGCCACCTCAGGGGGCGCGGCCGGGGAGCTGTTTTTT
CASSATSGGAAGELFF
>TRBD1|TRBV6-5|15|few|TRBJ2-1
TGTGCCAGCAAACTGGACAGGGGAGGGGACAATGAGCAGTTCTTC
CASKLDRGGDNEQFF
>.|TRBV19|11|.|TRBJ1-1
TGTGCCAGTATCGGGAACACTGAAGCTTTCTTT
CASIGNTEAFF
>TRBD2|TRBV24-1|18|.|TRBJ2-7
TGTGCCACCAGTGACCGAACGGGGCGGACTAGCGGGAGGTACGAGCAGTACTTC
CATSDRTGRTSGRYEQYF
>TRBD1|TRBV10-3|13|.|TRBJ1-2
TGTGCCATCAGTGACAGGGGGAACTATGGCTACACCTTC
CAISDRGNYGYTF
>.|TRBV18|15|.|TRBJ2-7
TGTGCCAGCTCACCACCTTTAGGGAGCTCCTACGAGCAGTACTTC
CASSPPLGSSYEQYF
>.|TRBV4-2|14|.|TRBJ1-3
TGTGCCAGCAGCCAAGATAGCTCTGGAAACACCATATATTTT
CASSQDSSGNTIYF
>.|TRBV27|15|.|TRBJ2-7
TGTGCCAGCAGTTTATCGTCTGTCGCGGTCCACGAGCAGTACTTC
CASSLSSVAVHEQYF
>TRBD1|TRBV7-9|14|.|TRBJ1-1
TGTGCCAGCAGCCTAGACAGGGTGCAAACTGAAGCTTTCTTT
CASSLDRVQTEAFF
>TRBD1|TRBV29-1|13|.|TRBJ1-1
TGCAGCGTTGATAACGAGGGGGCCACTGAAGCTTTCTTT
CSVDNEGATEAFF
>.|TRBV6-2/TRBV6-3|18|.|TRBJ1-5
TGTGCCAGCAGCCACGGACAGCCGTTGACAATAAGCAATCAGCCCCAGCATTTT
CASSHGQPLTISNQPQHF
>TRBD2|TRBV30|15|.|TRBJ2-1
TGTGCCTGGAGTTTTCCGACTAGCGCGAAGGATGAGCAGTTCTTC
CAWSFPTSAKDEQFF
>.|TRBV7-9|14|.|TRBJ2-2
TGTGCCAGCACCCCCGCAGGGGCCACCGGGGAGCTGTTTTTT
CASTPAGATGELFF
>TRBD1|TRBV25-1|15|.|TRBJ2-7
TGTGCCAGCAGTGGTCCCGGGACAGGGATTAGCGGGCAGTACTTC
CASSGPGTGISGQYF
>TRBD2|TRBV30|15|.|TRBJ2-1
TGTGCCTGGAGCCCTATTCGCGGGAGGGGTAATGAGCAGTTCTTC
CAWSPIRGRGNEQFF
>.|TRBV2|14|.|TRBJ1-5
TGTGCCAGCAGTGAAAACAGGCCCTGGGAGCCCCAGCATTTT
CASSENRPWEPQHF
>.|TRBV5-1|14|.|TRBJ2-1
TGCGCCAGCTCCCCCGGGGAGCTGGGCAATGAGCAGTTCTTC
CASSPGELGNEQFF
>TRBD1|TRBV3-1/TRBV3-2|16|.|TRBJ1-4
TGTGCCAGCAGCCTAGGACAGGGCGGTACTAATGAAAAACTGTTTTTT
CASSLGQGGTNEKLFF
>TRBD2|TRBV27|16|.|TRBJ2-2
TGTGCCAGCAGTTTATCCGGGACTAGAGGGCCCGGGGAGCTGTTTTTT
CASSLSGTRGPGELFF
>TRBD2|TRBV25-1|14|.|TRBJ2-3
TGTGCCAGCAGTCGGGCGGGAGGGCTAGATACGCAGTATTTT
CASSRAGGLDTQYF
>TRBD1|TRBV7-8|16|.|TRBJ2-2
TGTGCCAGCACCCACAGGGGGTGGTCGGGCACCGGGGAGCTGTTTTTT
CASTHRGWSGTGELFF
>TRBD2|TRBV7-8|15|.|TRBJ2-7
TGTGCCAGCAGCTTAGAGTATAGCGGGGCCTACGAGCAGTACTTC
CASSLEYSGAYEQYF
>TRBD2|TRBV19|14|.|TRBJ2-1
TGTGCCAGTTCCGGGACTAGTAGCTACAATGAGCAGTTCTTC
CASSGTSSYNEQFF
>.|TRBV18|12|.|TRBJ2-7
TGTGCCAGCTCAGTGTCATTCTACGAGCAGTACTTC
CASSVSFYEQYF
>.|TRBV30|14|once|TRBJ2-3
TGTGCCTGGACAGGGGTAGGTTCCACAGATACGCAGTATTTT
CAWTGVGSTDTQYF
>.|TRBV14|13|.|TRBJ2-1
TGTGCCAGCAGCCAAGATCAGAACAATGAGCAGTTCTTC
CASSQDQNNEQFF
>.|TRBV14|14|.|TRBJ2-7
TGTGCCAGCAGCCTCAGGGCGGGACGCTACGAGCAGTACTTC
CASSLRAGRYEQYF
>.|TRBV6-5|15|.|TRBJ1-6
TGTGCCAGCAGTTACTCTACAGGGAGTATTTCACCCCTCCACTTT
CASSYSTGSISPLHF
>TRBD2|TRBV6-5|13|.|TRBJ2-5
TGTGCCAGCTCCCTACTAGCGCCAGAGACCCAGTACTTC
CASSLLAPETQYF
>.|TRBV13|15|.|TRBJ2-2
TGTGCCAGCAGCTCATCAGGACAGAACACCGGGGAGCTGTTTTTT
CASSSSGQNTGELFF
>TRBD2|TRBV28|16|.|TRBJ2-7
TGTGCCAGCAGTTTAGTTACTAGCGGGAGAGAGTACGAGCAGTACTTC
CASSLVTSGREYEQYF
>TRBD1|TRBV5-8|14|.|TRBJ1-2
TGTGCCAGCAACAGGGGACTCCTTAACTATGGCTACACCTTC
CASNRGLLNYGYTF
>.|TRBV2|16|.|TRBJ2-3
TGTGCCAGCAGTCTCTTAGGGGGATCCGGCACAGATACGCAGTATTTT
CASSLLGGSGTDTQYF
>TRBD2|TRBV5-8|15|once|TRBJ2-1
TGTGCCAGTATCAAGCGGGGGGGCCCTATAGGTGAGCAGTTCTTC
CASIKRGGPIGEQFF
>TRBD2|TRBV9|15|.|TRBJ2-1
TGTGCCAGCAGCGTAGGGGGAGGGGCAGGGAATGAGCAGTTCTTC
CASSVGGGAGNEQFF
>.|TRBV5-1|16|.|TRBJ2-7
TGCGCCAGCAGCTTCCCTACCCCGACGGGGGTGGGCGAGCAGTACTTC
CASSFPTPTGVGEQYF
>.|TRBV30|14|.|TRBJ2-1
TGTGCCTGGACGTCCGGGCGGGGACACAATGAGCAGTTCTTC
CAWTSGRGHNEQFF
>TRBD2|TRBV7-6|15|.|TRBJ2-7
TGTGCCAGCAGCTCATTAGCGGGGGGGACATACGAGCAGTACTTC
CASSSLAGGTYEQYF
>.|TRBV3-1/TRBV3-2|14|.|TRBJ1-5
TGTGCCAGCAGCCTTCAGTATGATAATCAGCCCCAGCATTTT
CASSLQYDNQPQHF
>TRBD2|TRBV3-1/TRBV3-2|18|.|TRBJ2-1
TGTGCCAGCAGCCAAGGACTTGGGGGAACTAGCGGGATGAATGAGCAGTTCTTC
CASSQGLGGTSGMNEQFF
>TRBD2|TRBV11-2|15|once|TRBJ2-3
TGTGCCAGCAGCTTAGGAGGGACTAGCGGGAGTGCGCAGTATTTT
CASSLGGTSGSAQYF
>.|TRBV30|14|.|TRBJ1-5
TGTGCCTGGAGCGGGGGATATAGCAATCAGCCCCAGCATTTT
CAWSGGYSNQPQHF
>.|TRBV7-9|15|.|TRBJ1-2
TGTGCCAGCAGTCTCTCAGAAGGGAGGGACTATGGCTACACCTTC
CASSLSEGRDYGYTF
>.|TRBV6-5|16|once|TRBJ1-2
TGTGCCAGCAGTTTAACTCCCTGGACGGCCGACAGGGGCTACACCTTC
CASSLTPWTADRGYTF
>.|TRBV11-2|13|.|TRBJ1-6
TGTGCCAGCAGGTACACCTATAATTCACCCCTCCACTTT
CASRYTYNSPLHF
>TRBD1|TRBV19|13|.|TRBJ1-4
TGTGCCAGTAGAGACAGGGATAATGAAAAACTGTTTTTT
CASRDRDNEKLFF